The 25 T cell receptor beta chains listed next were all sequenced from one sample in a study. TCRdb processed the 5' RACE reads anew with MiXCR; each CDR3 protein has one entry. The table has thousands of distinct CDR3 sequences, roughly 50% seen once. The specimen was memory CD4+ T cells sorted from a lymph node. The sample's subset: memory CD4+ T cells, CD4+CD45RO+CD25-. The receptors stem from a female donor with breast cancer.

This clonotype occurred a few times. The chain joins TRBV20-1 to TRBJ2-3, with TRBD2 matching over 7 bases. The CDR3 sequence is 14 residues long. After removal of 5 bases from V and 0 bases from J, the junction contained 5 bases not matched to a gene. From germline, CDR1 is DFQATT and CDR2 SNEGSKA (reference sequence). CDR3 loop: CSAGRVTSTDTQYF. CDR3 DNA sequence: TGCAGTGCTGGGAGGGTGACTAGCACAGATACGCAGTATTTT.

This clonotype was recorded a few times. The J gene is TRBJ2-7, the V gene TRBV2; D not certain. Trimming cost V 6 bases and J 0 bases, with 6 bases left between them. Germline CDR1 and CDR2: SNHLY and FYNNEI. The CDR3 length is 12 residues. CDR3 bases: TGTGCCAGCAGAGGCATCTCCTACGAGCAGTACTTC. It yields the protein CASRGISYEQYF. The full variable domain, its missing parts supplied by reference TRBV2 and TRBJ2-7, is EPEVTQTPSHQVTQMGQEVILRCVPISNHLYFYWYRQILGQKVEFLVSFYNNEISEKSEIFDDQFSVERPDGSNFTLKIRSTKLEDSAMYFCASRGISYEQYFGPGTRLTVT.

This clonotype was detected a few times. J is TRBJ1-5 and V is TRBV12-3 or TRBV12-4; no clear D gene. The CDR3 is 14 residues long. The V and J ends lost 4 bases and 4 bases respectively, with 11 bases between them. CDR3 nucleotides: TGTGCCAGCAGTTCGGGAGGGCCGAATCAGCCCCAGCATTTT. Translating it yields CASSSGGPNQPQHF.

CDR3 DNA sequence: TGCGCCAGCAGTTTTGGGACTAGCGGTAGCACAGATACGCAGTATTTT. This gives the protein CASSFGTSGSTDTQYF. The chain has TRBV5-1 and TRBJ2-3, with 11 bases lining up with TRBD2. The ends lost 5 bases at V and 0 bases at J; junction bases unmatched: 5. Germline V gene data show CDR1 as SGHRS and CDR2 as YFSETQ. This CDR3 is 16 amino acids long. Full variable domain (missing parts from reference TRBV5-1 and TRBJ2-3): KAGVTQTPRYLIKTRGQQVTLSCSPISGHRSVSWYQQTPGQGLQFLFEYFSETQRNKGNFPGRFSGRQFSNSRSEMNVSTLELGDSALYLCASSFGTSGSTDTQYFGPGTRLTVL.

This clonotype was seen more than once but under ten times. The chain recombines TRBV6-2 or TRBV6-3 with TRBJ2-3; 7 positions match TRBD2. The V gene's germline CDR1 is MNHEY and CDR2 SVGEGT. V shed 2 bases, J shed 4 bases, and the junction held 15 bases outside the gene matches. This CDR3 region has 18 residues. The CDR3 loop reads CASSYPTDRAGSADTQYF. DNA for the CDR3: TGTGCCAGCAGTTACCCGACAGATAGAGCGGGAAGTGCAGATACGCAGTATTTT.

V is TRBV6-2 or TRBV6-3 and J is TRBJ2-2, with a weak D call TRBD2 (6 bases). The ends were cut back, 8 bases at V and 1 base at J, with 23 bases in the middle. The CDR3 extends over 18 amino acids. Germline lookup yields CDR1 MNHEY and CDR2 SVGEGT. CDR3 loop: CASGSGPTGGRNTGELFF. In DNA form, the CDR3 reads TGTGCCAGCGGTTCAGGGCCGACTGGAGGGAGGAACACCGGGGAGCTGTTTTTT.

This sequence joins TRBV7-8 and TRBJ2-5, with 7 bases matching TRBD2. V lost 3 bases, J lost 5 bases, and 3 bases stayed unmatched. This CDR3 contains 13 residues. Germline V gene data show CDR1 as SGHVS and CDR2 as FQNEAQ. The CDR3 bases are TGTGCCAGCAGCTTCCAGGGAGGGGAGACCCAGTACTTC. Translating gives CASSFQGGETQYF. Complete variable domain (other parts from reference TRBV7-8 and TRBJ2-5): GAGVSQSPRYKVAKRGQDVALRCDPISGHVSLFWYQQALGQGPEFLTYFQNEAQLDKSGLPSDRFFAERPEGSVSTLKIQRTQQEDSAVYLCASSFQGGETQYFGPGTRLLVL.

This clonotype was detected only a few times. CDR3 loop: CASSLASLTVRGNEQFF. The DNA for the CDR3 is TGCGCCAGCAGCTTGGCGTCCCTAACAGTCCGGGGCAATGAGCAGTTCTTC. This chain links TRBV5-1 with TRBJ2-1, with TRBD2 as a possible D gene (5 bases). V lost 0 bases and J lost 6, with 19 bases in between. The length of the CDR3 is 17 residues. Germline lookup yields CDR1 SGHRS and CDR2 YFSETQ.

The CDR3 protein is CASSQGRVNEQFF. As DNA, the CDR3 is TGCGCCAGCAGCCAGGGGAGAGTCAATGAGCAGTTCTTC. The chain is built from TRBV4-1 and TRBJ2-1; a possible D gene is TRBD2 (5 bases). This CDR3 is 13 amino acids long. Trimming pared 3 bases from V and 6 bases from J, leaving 9 bases between. Germline CDR1 reads MGHRA; CDR2 reads YSYEKL.

This clonotype was recorded a few times. V and J are TRBV12-3 or TRBV12-4 and TRBJ1-1; 9 bases are shared with TRBD1. The CDR3 runs 13 residues. The J segment lost 6 bases and the V segment lost 5 bases, leaving 4 bases of the junction unmatched. The chain's CDR3 is CASSGTGRAEAFF. The CDR3 nucleotides read TGTGCCAGCAGTGGGACAGGGAGGGCTGAAGCTTTCTTT.

This rearrangement joins TRBV20-1 to TRBJ1-6; TRBD1 agrees at 9 bases. From germline, CDR1 is DFQATT and CDR2 SNEGSKA (reference sequence). Germline trimming cut 5 bases from V and 9 bases from J; bases unmatched to any gene: 5. The CDR3 runs to 13 residues. The CDR3 here is CSAWTGEGSPLHF. CDR3 in DNA: TGCAGTGCTTGGACAGGGGAAGGTTCACCCCTCCACTTT.

This chain joins TRBV20-1 and TRBJ2-5; D is unclear. The CDR3 contains 11 residues. Germline V gene lookup returns CDR1 DFQATT and CDR2 SNEGSKA (reference sequence). V shed 5 bases and J shed 4 bases, with 8 bases lying between them. CDR3 in DNA: TGCAGTGCTGGCAGGACAGAGACCCAGTACTTC. Its protein product is CSAGRTETQYF.

This clonotype was seen a single time. The chain joins TRBV19 to TRBJ2-5, with D perhaps assigned TRBD1 or TRBD2 (5 bases each). The CDR3 consists of 15 residues. The V gene lost 8 bases and the J gene lost 0 bases, with 16 bases spanning the gap. Germline V CDR1 and CDR2: LNHDA, SQIVND (reference sequence). The CDR3 nucleotides read TGTGCCAGTCATGGCGCCGGGGCCAACCAAGAGACCCAGTACTTC. Its protein product is CASHGAGANQETQYF.

V gene TRBV29-1 combines with J gene TRBJ1-4; D might be TRBD1 (6 bases). Trimming stripped 2 bases from V and 6 bases from J, with 10 bases between. Germline V gene data show CDR1 as SQVTM and CDR2 as ANQGSEA. This CDR3 is 13 amino acids long. The CDR3 is CSVEPPGDEKLFF. CDR3 DNA sequence: TGCAGCGTTGAACCCCCAGGGGATGAAAAACTGTTTTTT.

The chain carries TRBV2 and TRBJ1-5; 9 bases agree with TRBD1. Germline V gene data show CDR1 as SNHLY and CDR2 as FYNNEI. The CDR3 totals 13 residues. V lost 7 bases to trimming and J lost 7 bases; unmatched junction nucleotides: 5. CDR3 DNA: TGTGCCAGCAAAGGGACAGGGAGACAGCCCCAGCATTTT. Translating gives CASKGTGRQPQHF.

The chain recombines TRBV7-9 with TRBJ2-1; the match to TRBD1 covers 9 bases. Germline assignment: CDR1 SEHNR and CDR2 FQNEAQ (reference sequence). The CDR3 totals 17 residues. V gave up 4 bases and J gave up 1 base; unmatched junction bases: 8. The CDR3 region is CASSSPVGTGSYNEQFF. In DNA form, the CDR3 reads TGTGCCAGCAGCTCGCCCGTCGGGACAGGGTCCTACAATGAGCAGTTCTTC.

V gene TRBV27 combines with J gene TRBJ2-7, with TRBD1 matching over 8 bases. The germline gives CDR1 MNHEY, CDR2 SMNVEV (reference sequence). The CDR3 runs 16 residues. Trimming cost V 6 bases and J 6 bases; bases outside gene matches: 16. The CDR3 region is CASSKNPGQVPSEQYF. Written as DNA, the CDR3 is TGTGCCAGCAGCAAAAACCCGGGACAGGTTCCGTCCGAGCAGTACTTC.

This chain joins TRBV5-6 and TRBJ2-6; 7 nucleotides agree with TRBD1. This CDR3 has 18 amino acids. CDR1 SGHDT and CDR2 YYEEEE come from the germline V gene. J lost 1 base, V lost 4 bases, and 11 bases had no gene match. The CDR3 coding sequence is TGTGCCAGCAGCGCACCGGGACAGTTCTTGTCTGGGGCCAACGTCCTGACTTTC. This codes for CASSAPGQFLSGANVLTF.

The table lists this clonotype with a few counts. This chain uses TRBV7-2 with TRBJ1-2; 9 bases line up with TRBD1. The CDR3 runs to 17 residues. The J segment lost 3 bases and the V segment lost 5 bases, leaving 13 bases of the junction unmatched. The germline V gene encodes CDR1 SGHTA and CDR2 FQGNSA. In DNA form, the CDR3 reads TGTGCCAGCAGCAGAGATCTCGGGACAGGGTCAGACTATGGCTACACCTTC. As protein: CASSRDLGTGSDYGYTF. Variable domain in full (rest from reference TRBV7-2 and TRBJ1-2): GAGVSQSPSNKVTEKGKDVELRCDPISGHTALYWYRQSLGQGLEFLIYFQGNSAPDKSGLPSDRFSAERTGGSVSTLTIQRTQQEDSAVYLCASSRDLGTGSDYGYTFGSGTRLTVV.

The count of this clonotype is one. The chain links TRBV9 to TRBJ2-7; the match to TRBD2 covers 8 bases. The CDR3 totals 15 residues. V lost 3 bases to trimming and J lost 8 bases; unmatched junction nucleotides: 13. In germline, CDR1 is SGDLS, CDR2 YYNGEE. The CDR3 DNA is TGTGCCAGCAGCGCCTTGAGCGGGGGCGGAGACAAGCAGTACTTC. It codes for CASSALSGGGDKQYF.

This clonotype is a singleton in its sample. The V and J genes are TRBV20-1 and TRBJ1-1; TRBD1 matches 7 bases. This CDR3 is built from 14 residues. Germline assignment: CDR1 DFQATT and CDR2 SNEGSKA (reference sequence). Trimming at V came to 5 bases and at J to 3 bases, leaving 9 bases not matched to a gene. The CDR3 reads CSAPRTGIYTEAFF. CDR3 bases: TGCAGTGCTCCCAGGACAGGTATATACACTGAAGCTTTCTTT.

There are a few counts of this clonotype. The V and J genes are TRBV6-6 and TRBJ2-1; 8 nucleotides match TRBD2. CDR1 is MNHNY, CDR2 SVGAGI, per germline (reference sequence). V was clipped by 7 bases and J by 0 bases; unmatched bases: 8. This CDR3 spans 16 amino acids. In DNA, the CDR3 is TGTGCCAGCAACCCAAACGGGGGGGCCTCCTACAATGAGCAGTTCTTC. This gives the protein CASNPNGGASYNEQFF.

The chain recombines TRBV9 with TRBJ2-3, with 8 nucleotides matching TRBD2. This CDR3 is built from 17 residues. Germline V gene sequence: CDR1 SGDLS, CDR2 YYNGEE. Trimming cost V 3 bases and J 0 bases; bases outside gene matches: 9. The CDR3 DNA follows: TGTGCCAGCAGCGCCGGGACTAGTGGGAGGAGCACAGATACGCAGTATTTT. Its translation is CASSAGTSGRSTDTQYF.

Concerning this clonotype itself: The junction departs from the called germline gene at one end, perhaps through a read error. V usage is TRBV5-4 and J usage is TRBJ1-4; TRBD1 is a possible D gene (5 bases). The CDR3 loop spans 17 amino acids. In germline, CDR1 is SGHNT, CDR2 YYREEE (reference sequence). This CDR3 reads CANSLSAWGSTNEKLFF. The CDR3 DNA reads TGTGCCAACAGCTTGTCCGCTTGGGGGTCAACTAATGAAAAACTGTTTTTT.

The chain's CDR3 is CASARQGGDETQYF. CDR3 in DNA: TGTGCCAGCGCCAGACAGGGTGGTGACGAGACCCAGTACTTC. The J gene is TRBJ2-5, the V gene TRBV7-9; 7 bases line up with TRBD1. The J segment lost 5 bases and the V segment lost 8 bases, leaving 11 bases of the junction unmatched. The germline gives CDR1 SEHNR, CDR2 FQNEAQ (reference sequence). The CDR3 covers 14 residues. Full variable domain (remainder filled in from reference TRBV7-9 and TRBJ2-5): DTGVSQNPRHKITKRGQNVTFRCDPISEHNRLYWYRQTLGQGPEFLTYFQNEAQLEKSRLLSDRFSAERPKGSFSTLEIQRTEQGDSAMYLCASARQGGDETQYFGPGTRLLVL.